This T cell receptor (beta chain) came from a study of PD-1 blockade in classical Hodgkin lymphoma. This clone was counted only a few times. The germline CDR1 and CDR2 sequences are SEHNR and FQNEAQ (reference sequence). The ends were cut back, 1 base at V and 5 bases at J, with 2 bases in the middle. The CDR3 has 11 residues. Autologous stem cell transplantation was followed by relapse in every patient, and brentuximab vedotin exposure varied. Using immunoSEQ multiplex PCR, the repertoire was profiled, and TCRdb retains in-frame clones only, with some absent. The sample lists fewer than 75,000 clones, around nine tenths occurring once.

The sample was peripheral blood mononuclear cells (PBMCs), taken before the second cycle of nivolumab. The origin of this receptor is a human donor with classical Hodgkin lymphoma. J is TRBJ2-5 and V is TRBV7-9; D is uncertain. Here the CDR3 reads CASSLVETQYF. The CDR3 region has the DNA TGTGCCAGCAGCTTAGTGGAGACCCAGTACTTC. The complete variable domain, with remaining parts taken from reference TRBV7-9 and TRBJ2-5, reads DTGVSQNPRHKITKRGQNVTFRCDPISEHNRLYWYRQTLGQGPEFLTYFQNEAQLEKSRLLSDRFSAERPKGSFSTLEIQRTEQGDSAMYLCASSLVETQYFGPGTRLLVL.